The entry that follows covers one T cell receptor beta chain sequence. TCRdb re-derived calls from the 5' RACE reads in MiXCR, one entry per CDR3 protein. The sample lists approximately 240,000 distinct CDR3 sequences; approximately 24% were seen once. This sample was taken from a study of CD8 T cells in ankylosing spondylitis. There are 15 residues in the CDR3. V was clipped by 3 bases and J by 10 bases; unmatched bases: 8. Germline lookup yields CDR1 ENHRY and CDR2 SYGVKD. The source is a male donor with ankylosing spondylitis or in good health (not recorded which). Sequences were obtained from blood, either unsorted or a sorted T cell fraction (not recorded which). The chain carries TRBV10-3 and TRBJ2-1; TRBD2 matches at 11 bases. The CDR3 loop reads CAISDLAGGGTEQFF. The CDR3 DNA is TGTGCCATCAGTGACCTAGCGGGGGGAGGGACGGAGCAGTTCTTC.